Sequencing of this T cell receptor (beta chain) was carried out in a study of CD8 T cells in Susac syndrome. Sequencing of TCR beta was performed on blood CD8+ T cells and on blood CD4+ T cells. Negative magnetic isolation gave CD8+ and CD4+ cells; FACS enriched CD8+ TEMRA. The RNA input was 0.5 to 1 ug, and it was reverse transcribed with random hexamers. Amplification of TCR beta CDR3 was carried out by immunoSEQ multiplex PCR, which covered 54 Vbeta and 13 Jbeta segments. Each CDR3 protein gets one entry after TCRdb re-called the immunoSEQ multiplex PCR reads with MiXCR. Of approximately 300,000 distinct CDR3 sequences in the sample, around 85% were seen once. This CDR3 spans 16 amino acids. In germline, CDR1 is ENHRY, CDR2 SYGVKD. Between the trimmed V and J ends, which lost 2 bases and 1 base, there was a span of 14 bases.

V and J are TRBV10-3 and TRBJ1-2; D is unclear. Sequenced material: CD8+ T cells from PBMCs. The TCR sequence derives from a human donor with multiple sclerosis. CDR3 sequence reads: CAISEGKGWSNYGYTF. The CDR3 nucleotides are TGTGCCATCAGTGAGGGGAAAGGATGGAGTAACTATGGCTACACCTTC.